These 4 T cell receptor beta chains were sequenced from one sample in a study of response to subunit inactivated influenza vaccine. Each CDR3 protein is one row after TCRdb ran MiXCR on the RT-PCR reads. The data show around 520,000 distinct CDR3 sequences, about 12% seen once. Material: PBMCs from blood, obtained on the day of vaccination. Source of these receptors: a man aged 45 to 65 who received an inactivated influenza vaccine.

This clonotype was counted at least ten times. The gene calls are TRBV29-1 and TRBJ1-2, with unresolved D. V shed 3 bases and J shed 8 bases, with 13 bases lying between them. The CDR3 spans 12 residues. Germline V gives CDR1 SQVTM, CDR2 ANQGSEA. DNA of the CDR3: TGCAGCGTTGAGGACTTCAAGTGGGGCTACACCTTC. Translating gives CSVEDFKWGYTF.

There are a few counts of this clonotype. The gene calls are TRBV11-2 and TRBJ2-7; D gene unclear. CDR3 size: 17 residues. V was pared by 2 bases and J by 3 bases, with 20 bases between. CDR1 and CDR2 (germline): SGHAT, FQNNGV. This CDR3 is CASSLQIRITTFYEQYF. The CDR3, as DNA: TGTGCCAGCAGCTTACAGATCCGGATTACCACCTTCTACGAGCAGTACTTC.

The chain combines TRBV3-1 with TRBJ2-1; the match to TRBD2 covers 11 bases. Germline V lookup: CDR1 LGHDT, CDR2 YNNKEL (reference sequence). The CDR3 is 17 residues long. With V trimmed by 4 bases and J by 4 bases, 9 bases remained unmatched. CDR3 nucleotide sequence: TGTGCCAGCAGCCCAAAAACCGGGACTAGCGGATACAATGAGCAGTTCTTC. It yields the protein CASSPKTGTSGYNEQFF.

This clonotype was seen a few times. V is TRBV4-3 and J is TRBJ2-2; 11 bases are shared with TRBD1. Germline CDR1 reads LGHNA; CDR2 reads YSLEER. V lost 5 bases, J lost 8 bases, and 7 bases stayed unmatched. The CDR3 is 15 residues long. The CDR3 nucleotides read TGCGCCAGCAGCAACTGGACAGGGGGCTCAGGGGAGCTGTTTTTT. Protein: CASSNWTGGSGELFF.